This entry concerns a single T cell receptor beta chain. The antigen is not known. This sample stems from a study of shared clonotypes between healthy human individuals. Overall study: The composition of the donors was a couple of women and three men aged 18 to 49. Each donor contributed plates that comprised three CD4 naive, three CD4 memory, two CD8 naive and one CD8 memory.

The study separated CD4+ cells into CD45RA+ naive and CD45RA-negative memory subsets. Generated by immunoSEQ multiplex PCR, the TCRdb table keeps only in-frame clones and is missing some. Found here are over a million clones, roughly 80% of them singletons; the top ten hold roughly 1.4%. From germline, CDR1 is SGHTA and CDR2 FQGNSA. The junction had 1 base not matched to a gene; V was cut back by 4 bases and J by 0 bases. The CDR3 extends over 14 amino acids. General observations from the study: About 5% was the fraction of naive CD4 clonotypes found shared across a few donors.

V usage is TRBV7-2 and J usage is TRBJ2-3; 7 bases align to TRBD1. The origin of this receptor is a man aged 18 to 35 in good health. Sequencing was performed on memory CD4+ T cells sorted from blood. Subset here: CD45RA-negative fraction. CDR3: CASSSGQSTDTQYF. Written as DNA, the CDR3 is TGTGCCAGCAGCTCGGGACAGAGCACAGATACGCAGTATTTT. Looking up the rest from reference TRBV7-2 and TRBJ2-3 gives the full variable domain: GAGVSQSPSNKVTEKGKDVELRCDPISGHTALYWYRQSLGQGLEFLIYFQGNSAPDKSGLPSDRFSAERTGGSVSTLTIQRTQQEDSAVYLCASSSGQSTDTQYFGPGTRLTVL.